The 10 T cell receptor beta chains below all came from one sample that was sequenced in a study of blood T cells in healthy people across ages. A second PCR, run for about 7 to 11 cycles, used a sample-barcoded 5' primer plus a J-beta primer mix. TCRdb passed the 5' RACE reads through MiXCR, listing each CDR3 protein once. This table holds approximately 800,000 distinct CDR3 sequences, 20% to 25% found once. These data are also associated with another study on T cells of mothers and their children.

The sample taken for sequencing was blood. The source is a boy under 18 in good health.

The chain uses TRBV7-2 and TRBJ2-1; 8 nucleotides line up with TRBD2. The CDR3 sequence is 16 residues long. Germline V gene sequence: CDR1 SGHTA, CDR2 FQGNSA. After removal of 4 bases from V and 2 bases from J, the junction contained 7 bases not matched to a gene. CDR3 residues: CASSSFSGDTYNEQFF. In DNA form, the CDR3 reads TGTGCCAGCAGCTCCTTTAGCGGGGACACCTACAATGAGCAGTTCTTC.

The chain carries TRBV5-1 and TRBJ1-1; 7 positions agree with TRBD1. Germline CDR1 SGHRS, CDR2 YFSETQ. V lost 3 bases, J lost 4 bases, and 12 bases stayed unmatched. CDR3 size: 16 residues. CDR3 loop: CASSSQTGAQGTEAFF. Written as DNA, the CDR3 is TGCGCCAGCAGCTCCCAAACAGGGGCGCAAGGCACTGAAGCTTTCTTT.

This clonotype was seen a handful of times. As the CDR3 is not closed by the conserved phenylalanine or tryptophan, this likely results from a read error. The chain links TRBV29-1 to TRBJ2-1, with 7 positions matching TRBD1. Germline V gives CDR1 SQVTM, CDR2 ANQGSEA. J lost 7 bases, V lost 5 bases, and 8 bases had no gene match. The CDR3 has 13 residues. CDR3 in DNA: TGCAGCGTTAGGGGGCCTAATACAAATGAGCAGTTCTTA. As protein: CSVRGPNTNEQFL.

This clonotype was observed a few times. The chain uses TRBV28 and TRBJ2-7; D not resolved. The CDR3 is made up of 12 amino acids. V lost 5 bases and J 6 bases, leaving 11 bases between the germline ends. CDR1 and CDR2 from the germline V gene are MDHEN and SYDVKM. CDR3 sequence (DNA): TGTGCCAGCAGTGAAGGCGATGGCGAGCAGTACTTC. Protein product: CASSEGDGEQYF.

This clonotype was detected only a few times. The chain employs TRBV9 and TRBJ1-5; unclear D gene. The ends were cut back, 5 bases at V and 7 bases at J, with 13 bases in the middle. CDR1 is SGDLS and CDR2 is YYNGEE in the germline V gene. The CDR3 covers 13 residues. The CDR3 region has the DNA TGTGCCAGCAGTTGGTCCCCGGGGCAGCCCCAGCATTTT. It codes for CASSWSPGQPQHF.

This clonotype was seen more than once but under ten times. The V gene is TRBV9, the J gene TRBJ2-5, with 9 bases fitting TRBD1. The end of the DNA aligns better with TRBJ2-1, so the J call may be wrong. The CDR3 spans 13 residues. Germline assignment: CDR1 SGDLS and CDR2 YYNGEE. Written as DNA, the CDR3 is TGTGCCAGCAGCGAAACAGGGGGCGGTGAGCAGTTCTTC. Its translation is CASSETGGGEQFF.

The sample holds one count of this clonotype. Sequence at one end of the junction differs from germline and may be a read error. The gene calls are TRBV9 and TRBJ2-3; D not certain. Germline V lookup: CDR1 SGDLS, CDR2 YYNGEE. The CDR3 covers 13 residues. Written as DNA, the CDR3 is TGTGGCAGCAGCGATTCAGCCGCAGATACGCAGTATTTT. The encoded protein is CGSSDSAADTQYF. Looking up the rest from reference TRBV9 and TRBJ2-3 gives the full variable domain: DSGVTQTPKHLITATGQRVTLRCSPRSGDLSVYWYQQSLDQGLQFLIQYYNGEERAKGNILERFSAQQFPDLHSELNLSSLELGDSALYFCGSSDSAADTQYFGPGTRLTVL.

This clonotype was counted a few times. It is likely a read error, because the conserved phenylalanine at the end of the CDR3 is missing. The V call is TRBV7-2, the J call TRBJ2-1, with D hard to call. Trimming removed 1 base at V and 3 bases at J, with 4 bases between. The CDR3 loop spans 13 amino acids. Germline lookup yields CDR1 SGHTA and CDR2 FQGNSA. CDR3 in DNA: TGTGCCAGCAGCTTAGACAGCTACAATGAGCAGTTCTTA. This translates into CASSLDSYNEQFL.

This sequence joins TRBV25-1 and TRBJ2-7; possible D gene TRBD2, 7 bases. V was trimmed by 8 bases and J by 2 bases, leaving 25 bases between them. CDR1 and CDR2 from the germline V gene are MGHDK and SYGVNS. The CDR3 consists of 17 residues. The CDR3 region is CASRNGEGQGNTYEQYF. The CDR3 DNA sequence: TGTGCCAGCCGCAACGGGGAGGGACAAGGGAATACCTACGAGCAGTACTTC.

This clonotype was seen only a few times. This sequence joins TRBV20-1 and TRBJ1-1; D perhaps matches TRBD1 (6 bases). Germline CDR1 is DFQATT and CDR2 is SNEGSKA (reference sequence). V was clipped by 8 bases and J by 4 bases, with 11 bases between them. CDR3 length: 11 residues. The CDR3 region has the DNA TGCAGTATTGAGGGGGTCACTGAAGCTTTCTTT. This sequence encodes CSIEGVTEAFF.